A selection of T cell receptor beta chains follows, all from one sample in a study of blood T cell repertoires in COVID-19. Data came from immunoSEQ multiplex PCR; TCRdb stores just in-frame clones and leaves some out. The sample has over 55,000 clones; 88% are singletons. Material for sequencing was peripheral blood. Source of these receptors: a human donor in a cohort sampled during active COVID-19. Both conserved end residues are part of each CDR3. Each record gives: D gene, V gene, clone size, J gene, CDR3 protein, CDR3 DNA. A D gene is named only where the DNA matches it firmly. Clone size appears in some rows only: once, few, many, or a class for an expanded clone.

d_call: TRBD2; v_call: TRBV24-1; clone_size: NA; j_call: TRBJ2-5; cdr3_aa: CATSDFNRRGQETQYF; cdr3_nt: TGTGCCACCAGTGATTTTAACAGGCGGGGGCAAGAGACCCAGTACTTC
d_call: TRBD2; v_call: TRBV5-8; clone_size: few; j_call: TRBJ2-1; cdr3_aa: CASSRSLGAGSYNEQFF; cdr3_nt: TGTGCCAGCAGCCGCTCCTTGGGAGCGGGATCCTACAATGAGCAGTTCTTC
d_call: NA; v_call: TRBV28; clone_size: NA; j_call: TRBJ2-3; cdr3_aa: CASWRRADTQYF; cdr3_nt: TGTGCCAGCTGGAGGAGGGCAGACACGCAGTATTTT
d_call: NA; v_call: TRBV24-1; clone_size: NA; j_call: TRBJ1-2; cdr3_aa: CATSEAGRGYTF; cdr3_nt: TGTGCCACCAGTGAGGCGGGCCGCGGCTACACCTTC
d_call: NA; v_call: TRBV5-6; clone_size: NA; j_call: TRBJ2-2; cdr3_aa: CASSLGGARGDAGELFF; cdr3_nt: TGTGCCAGCAGCTTGGGAGGTGCCAGGGGGGACGCCGGGGAGCTGTTTTTT
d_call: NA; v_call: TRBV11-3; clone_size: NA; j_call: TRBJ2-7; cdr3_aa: CASSLERGQIDYEQYF; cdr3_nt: TGTGCCAGCAGCTTAGAGAGGGGACAAATAGACTACGAGCAGTACTTC
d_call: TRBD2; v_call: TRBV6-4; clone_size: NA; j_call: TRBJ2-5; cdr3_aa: CASSVLAGGRETQYF; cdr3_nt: TGTGCCAGCAGCGTACTAGCGGGGGGGCGTGAGACCCAGTACTTC
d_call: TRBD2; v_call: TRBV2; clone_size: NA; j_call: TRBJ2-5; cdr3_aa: CASSNQGGLASETQYF; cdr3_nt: TGTGCCAGCAGCAACCAAGGCGGACTAGCGAGCGAGACCCAGTACTTC
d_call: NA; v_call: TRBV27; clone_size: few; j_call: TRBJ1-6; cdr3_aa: CASRDSSSYNSPLHF; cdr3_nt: TGTGCCAGTCGGGACTCGAGCTCCTATAATTCACCCCTCCACTTT
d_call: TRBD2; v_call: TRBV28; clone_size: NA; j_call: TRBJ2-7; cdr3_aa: CASNTPSRGRQPYEQYF; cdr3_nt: TGTGCCAGCAACACCCCGTCGCGCGGGAGACAGCCCTACGAGCAGTACTTC
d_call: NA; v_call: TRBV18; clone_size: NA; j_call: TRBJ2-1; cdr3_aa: CASSPPWGTLYNEQFF; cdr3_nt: TGTGCCAGTTCACCACCGTGGGGGACTTTATACAATGAGCAGTTCTTC
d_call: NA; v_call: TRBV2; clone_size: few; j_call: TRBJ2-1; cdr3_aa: CASSATGTSYNEQFF; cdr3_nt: TGTGCCAGCAGTGCGACGGGAACCTCCTACAATGAGCAGTTCTTC
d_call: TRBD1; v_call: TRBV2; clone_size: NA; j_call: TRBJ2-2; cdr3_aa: CASRADRATGELFF; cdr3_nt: TGTGCCAGTAGAGCGGACAGGGCCACCGGGGAGCTGTTTTTT
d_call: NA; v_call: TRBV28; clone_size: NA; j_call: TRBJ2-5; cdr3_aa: CASSAQRQSAETQYF; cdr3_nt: TGTGCCAGCAGTGCCCAGAGACAGTCCGCGGAGACCCAGTACTTC
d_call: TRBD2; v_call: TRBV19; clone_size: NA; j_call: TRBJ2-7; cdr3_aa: CASSRAGTSPYEQYF; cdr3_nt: TGTGCCAGTAGCCGTGCAGGGACTAGCCCCTACGAGCAGTACTTC
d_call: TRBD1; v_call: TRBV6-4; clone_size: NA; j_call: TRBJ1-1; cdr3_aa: CASSETGMGDTEAFF; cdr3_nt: TGTGCCAGCAGTGAGACAGGGATGGGGGACACTGAAGCTTTCTTT
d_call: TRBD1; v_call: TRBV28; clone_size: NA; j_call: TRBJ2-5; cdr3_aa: CASRAGTDASETQYF; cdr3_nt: TGTGCCAGCAGGGCCGGGACAGATGCAAGCGAGACCCAGTACTTC
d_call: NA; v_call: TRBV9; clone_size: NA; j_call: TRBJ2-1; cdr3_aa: CASSAAPGGEQFF; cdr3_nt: TGTGCCAGCAGCGCAGCCCCCGGAGGGGAGCAGTTCTTC
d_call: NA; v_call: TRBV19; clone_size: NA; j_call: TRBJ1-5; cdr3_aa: CASSAQPFNQPQHF; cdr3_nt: TGTGCCAGTAGTGCACAGCCCTTCAATCAGCCCCAGCATTTT
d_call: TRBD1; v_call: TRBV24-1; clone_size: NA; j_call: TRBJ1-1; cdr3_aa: CATSEAPGQGNTEAFF; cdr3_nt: TGTGCCACCAGTGAAGCACCGGGACAGGGGAACACTGAAGCTTTCTTT
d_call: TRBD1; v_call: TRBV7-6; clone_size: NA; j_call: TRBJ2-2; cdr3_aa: CASSPNNRGRRTGELFF; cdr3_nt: TGTGCCAGCAGCCCCAATAACAGGGGGCGCCGGACCGGGGAGCTGTTTTTT
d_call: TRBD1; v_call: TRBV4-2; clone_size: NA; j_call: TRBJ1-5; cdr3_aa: CASSQGRQGDQPQHF; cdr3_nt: TGTGCCAGCAGCCAAGGACGACAGGGCGATCAGCCCCAGCATTTT
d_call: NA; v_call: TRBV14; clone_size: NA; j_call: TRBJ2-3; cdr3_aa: CASSQSDSLTSTDTQYF; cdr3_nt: TGTGCCAGCAGCCAGTCGGACAGCTTAACTAGCACAGATACGCAGTATTTT
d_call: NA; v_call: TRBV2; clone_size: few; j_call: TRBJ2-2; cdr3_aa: CASSVDRGTGELFF; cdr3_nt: TGTGCCAGCAGTGTTGATAGGGGCACCGGGGAGCTGTTTTTT
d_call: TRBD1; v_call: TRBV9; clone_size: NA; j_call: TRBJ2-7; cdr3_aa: CASSVGDRGRYEQYF; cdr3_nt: TGTGCCAGCAGCGTAGGGGACAGGGGAAGGTACGAGCAGTACTTC
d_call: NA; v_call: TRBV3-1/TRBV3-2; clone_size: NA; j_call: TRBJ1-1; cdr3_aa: CASSPGYGAFF; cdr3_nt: TGTGCCAGCAGCCCGGGGTACGGGGCTTTCTTT
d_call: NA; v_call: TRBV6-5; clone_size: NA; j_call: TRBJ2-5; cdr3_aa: CASRGAGETQYF; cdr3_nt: TGTGCCAGCCGGGGGGCTGGGGAGACCCAGTACTTC
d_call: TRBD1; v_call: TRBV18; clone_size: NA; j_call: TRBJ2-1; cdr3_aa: CASSPDRGYNEQFF; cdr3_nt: TGTGCCAGCTCCCCGGACAGGGGCTACAATGAGCAGTTCTTC
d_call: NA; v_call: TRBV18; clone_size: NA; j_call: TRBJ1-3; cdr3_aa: CASSPEARRKDF; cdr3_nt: TGTGCCAGCTCACCAGAGGCCCGGCGAAAAGATTTT
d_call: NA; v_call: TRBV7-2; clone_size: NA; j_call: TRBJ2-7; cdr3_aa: CASSKDFSSYEQYF; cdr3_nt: TGTGCCAGCAGCAAGGACTTCTCCTCCTACGAGCAGTACTTC
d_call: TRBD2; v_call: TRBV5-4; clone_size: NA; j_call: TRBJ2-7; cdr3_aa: CASSLMSGSRHEQYF; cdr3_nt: TGTGCCAGCAGCTTGATGAGCGGGAGTCGCCACGAGCAGTACTTC
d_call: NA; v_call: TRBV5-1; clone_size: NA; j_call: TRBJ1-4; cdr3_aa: CASSLEQGGKKLFF; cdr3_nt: TGCGCCAGCAGCTTGGAACAGGGAGGGAAAAAACTGTTTTTT
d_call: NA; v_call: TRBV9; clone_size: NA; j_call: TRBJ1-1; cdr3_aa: CASEEWGGYTEAFF; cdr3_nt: TGTGCCAGCGAAGAATGGGGAGGGTACACTGAAGCTTTCTTT
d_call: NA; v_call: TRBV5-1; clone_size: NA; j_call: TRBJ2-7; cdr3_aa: CASSLGPFREADYEQYF; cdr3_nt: TGCGCCAGCAGCTTGGGGCCCTTCCGTGAGGCTGACTACGAGCAGTACTTC
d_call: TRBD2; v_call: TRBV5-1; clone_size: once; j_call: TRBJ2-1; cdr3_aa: CASSPALAGGYNEQFF; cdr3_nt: TGCGCCAGCAGCCCCGCCCTAGCGGGAGGGTACAATGAGCAGTTCTTC
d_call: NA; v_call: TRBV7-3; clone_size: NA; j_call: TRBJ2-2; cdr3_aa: CASSLGAGLHTGELFF; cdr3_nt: TGTGCCAGCAGCTTAGGTGCAGGGCTACACACCGGGGAGCTGTTTTTT
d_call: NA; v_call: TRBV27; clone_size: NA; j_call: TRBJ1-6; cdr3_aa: CASSHRDLRDPLHF; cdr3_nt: TGTGCCAGCAGTCATCGGGACCTGCGGGATCCCCTCCACTTT
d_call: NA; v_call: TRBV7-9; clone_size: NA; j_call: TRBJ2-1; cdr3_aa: CASSVILAPDEQFF; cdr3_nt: TGTGCCAGCAGCGTGATCCTAGCTCCGGATGAGCAGTTCTTC
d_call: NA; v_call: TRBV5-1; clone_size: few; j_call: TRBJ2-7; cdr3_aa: CASSGGGSETYEQYF; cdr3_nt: TGCGCCAGCAGCGGGGGAGGTAGCGAAACCTACGAGCAGTACTTC
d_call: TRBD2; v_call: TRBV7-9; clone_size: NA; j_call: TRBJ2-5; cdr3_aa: CASSSGTSGQETQYF; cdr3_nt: TGTGCCAGCAGCTCCGGGACTAGCGGACAAGAGACCCAGTACTTC
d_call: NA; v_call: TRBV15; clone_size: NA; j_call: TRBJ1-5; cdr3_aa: CATSRQQYSNQPQHF; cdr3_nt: TGTGCCACCAGCAGACAACAATATAGCAATCAGCCCCAGCATTTT
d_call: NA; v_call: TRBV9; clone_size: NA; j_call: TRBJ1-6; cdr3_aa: CASSVDGQLNSPLHF; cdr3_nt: TGTGCCAGCAGCGTAGATGGACAGTTAAATTCACCCCTCCACTTT
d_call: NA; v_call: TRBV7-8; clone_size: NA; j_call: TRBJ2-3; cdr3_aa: CASSHNRAGFTDTQYF; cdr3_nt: TGTGCCAGCAGCCATAACAGGGCCGGGTTCACAGATACGCAGTATTTT
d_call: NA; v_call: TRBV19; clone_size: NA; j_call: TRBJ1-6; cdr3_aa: CASSIDGDSPLHF; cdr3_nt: TGTGCCAGTAGTATCGACGGAGATTCACCCCTCCACTTT
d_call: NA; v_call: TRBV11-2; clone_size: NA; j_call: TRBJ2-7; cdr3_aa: CASSSGSYEQYF; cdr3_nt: TGTGCCAGCAGTTCCGGTTCCTACGAGCAGTACTTC
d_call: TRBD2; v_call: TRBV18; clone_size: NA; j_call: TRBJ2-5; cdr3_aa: CASSPSTELAGNHQETQYF; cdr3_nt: TGTGCCAGCTCACCGTCTACCGAACTAGCGGGGAACCACCAAGAGACCCAGTACTTC